This T cell receptor beta chain was identified in a study of blood T cell repertoires in COVID-19. Study background: Sites in the United States, Italy and Spain provided acute and convalescent COVID-19 samples. In each case, the material was cDNA or gDNA derived from T cells, B-cell-depleted T cells, or PBMCs.

Seattle's enrolled individuals joined amid active infection and were then monitored longitudinally. As handled by the study authors: Amplified reference gene primers provided the basis for estimating nucleated cell counts. Data came from immunoSEQ multiplex PCR; TCRdb stores just in-frame clones and leaves some out. D and trimming were read from the DNA, whereas the V and J calls and clone size are those reported in that table. The data hold about 340,000 clones, with 80% to 90% observed a single time. Material for sequencing was peripheral blood. This receptor was identified in a woman aged 55-70 years with COVID-19, enrolled during active disease.

CDR3 protein: CASSPEEGEGSVNTEAFF. The CDR3 region has the DNA TGTGCCAGCAGCCCAGAGGAGGGGGAGGGTTCGGTCAACACTGAAGCTTTCTTT. V gene TRBV21-1 combines with J gene TRBJ1-1. TRBV21-1 constitutes a pseudogene. There are 18 residues in the CDR3.